The 5 T cell receptor beta chains in this list originate from one sample, sequenced in a study of shared clonotypes between healthy human individuals. TCRdb's copy holds only in-frame clones and misses some; the assay was immunoSEQ multiplex PCR. The repertoire consists of 110,000 or so clones, with approximately 70% occurring once and the leading ten covering 20% to 25%. Sequenced material: memory CD8+ T cells sorted from blood. Subset given: CD45RO+ cells pooled with CCR7-negative TemRA cells. These receptors were collected from a woman in her twenties or thirties in good health.

The rearrangement links TRBV20-1 to TRBJ2-5; D unclear. The J call is in doubt because the DNA end fits TRBJ2-7 better. The length of the CDR3 is 11 residues. Germline CDR1 DFQATT, CDR2 SNEGSKA (reference sequence). In DNA, the CDR3 is TGCAGTGCTAGTACAGCCTACGAGCAGTACTTC. Residues: CSASTAYEQYF.

V and J are TRBV5-4 and TRBJ1-5; 9 bases are shared with TRBD1. The germline V gene has CDR1 SGHNT and CDR2 YYREEE (reference sequence). V was pared by 4 bases and J by 6 bases, with 8 bases of the junction left unmatched. The CDR3 is made up of 15 amino acids. The CDR3 DNA follows: TGTGCCAGCAGCCCAGGGACAGGGAGCGGTCAGCCCCAGCATTTT. This encodes CASSPGTGSGQPQHF.

The table lists this clone with a few counts. The rearrangement links TRBV2 to TRBJ1-2; D is uncertain. The germline gives CDR1 SNHLY, CDR2 FYNNEI. V was clipped by 4 bases and J by 0 bases, with 6 bases between them. This CDR3 is built from 13 residues. CDR3 amino acids: CASSASPNYGYTF. CDR3 nucleotides: TGTGCCAGCAGTGCTAGTCCTAACTATGGCTACACCTTC. The whole variable domain, filled in from reference TRBV2 and TRBJ1-2, reads EPEVTQTPSHQVTQMGQEVILRCVPISNHLYFYWYRQILGQKVEFLVSFYNNEISEKSEIFDDQFSVERPDGSNFTLKIRSTKLEDSAMYFCASSASPNYGYTFGSGTRLTVV.

This chain connects TRBV27 to TRBJ2-7; D not resolved. There are 14 residues in the CDR3. Trimming removed 3 bases from V and 0 bases from J, with 9 bases in between. Looked up from germline, CDR1 is MNHEY and CDR2 is SMNVEV (reference sequence). CDR3 DNA sequence: TGTGCCAGCAGTTTCTTTACCGGCTCCTACGAGCAGTACTTC. This gives the protein CASSFFTGSYEQYF.

This clone was recorded once. The chain has TRBV7-9 and TRBJ2-7, with 10 bases fitting TRBD2. The CDR3 loop spans 16 amino acids. V lost 4 bases to trimming and J lost 3 bases; unmatched junction nucleotides: 9. From germline, CDR1 is SEHNR and CDR2 FQNEAQ (reference sequence). The CDR3 DNA follows: TGTGCCAGCAGCTCACTCCGGACTAGCGGATACTACGAGCAGTACTTC. Its translation: CASSSLRTSGYYEQYF.